The T cell receptor beta chain described here comes from a study of blood T cells in healthy people across ages. The CDR3 contains 16 residues. Study results and caveats: Fewer expanded clones and more diversity marked long-lived versus aged donors.

A remark on this clonotype: Its antigen remains unidentified.

A second about 7 to 12 cycle PCR used barcoded and J-beta primers. TCRdb fed the 5' RACE reads into MiXCR, producing one record per CDR3 protein. The data hold 1.5 million to 2 million distinct CDR3 sequences, with around 48% observed a single time. The sequenced sample consisted of blood. This chain joins TRBV1 and TRBJ2-1; TRBD1 is the table's D call, not checked against the DNA. TRBV1 is designated a pseudogene. This TCR derives from a woman aged 40-49 years in good health. The chain's CDR3 is CTSPGGAPNFYNEQFF. For the CDR3, the DNA is TGCACCAGCCCGGGGGGAGCGCCGAACTTCTACAATGAGCAGTTCTTC.